The 20 T cell receptor beta chains in this list originate from one sample, sequenced in a study of blood T cell repertoires in COVID-19. TCRdb's table, derived via immunoSEQ multiplex PCR, lists solely in-frame clones and lacks some. This sample has more than 90,000 clones; roughly nine tenths occur once, and the top ten carry about a sixth. The sequenced material came from peripheral blood. These receptors were obtained from an older woman with COVID-19, enrolled during active disease.

This clone was detected once. V is TRBV5-1 and J is TRBJ1-1, with D possibly matching TRBD1 (6 bases). The CDR3 consists of 16 residues. Germline loops: CDR1 SGHRS, CDR2 YFSETQ. V lost 4 bases, J lost 4 bases, and 20 bases lay in between. In nucleotides, the CDR3 is TGCGCCAGCAGCCCCGAAGGCACAGGGAGGGCCACTGAAGCTTTCTTT. Amino acids: CASSPEGTGRATEAFF. Full variable domain (outside the CDR3, taken from reference TRBV5-1 and TRBJ1-1): KAGVTQTPRYLIKTRGQQVTLSCSPISGHRSVSWYQQTPGQGLQFLFEYFSETQRNKGNFPGRFSGRQFSNSRSEMNVSTLELGDSALYLCASSPEGTGRATEAFFGQGTRLTVV.

The chain employs TRBV4-3 and TRBJ1-1; D uncertain. Between the trimmed V and J ends, which lost 4 bases and 7 bases, there was a span of 13 bases. Germline loops: CDR1 LGHNA, CDR2 YSLEER. The CDR3 is 13 amino acids. CDR3: CASSPPARDEAFF. The CDR3 DNA sequence: TGCGCCAGCAGCCCCCCGGCGAGGGATGAAGCTTTCTTT.

The chain couples TRBV4-3 to TRBJ2-7; TRBD2 is a possible D gene (5 bases). CDR1 is LGHNA and CDR2 is YSLEER in the germline V gene. This CDR3 is built from 14 residues. V shed 1 base and J shed 6 bases, with 13 bases lying between them. The CDR3 loop reads CASSQVLDRGEQYF. The DNA for the CDR3 is TGCGCCAGCAGCCAAGTCTTAGACCGGGGCGAGCAGTACTTC.

The chain uses TRBV7-2 and TRBJ1-3, with 10 bases that match TRBD1. CDR3 length: 13 amino acids. V lost 3 bases, J lost 9 bases, and 2 bases stayed unmatched. Germline CDR1 reads SGHTA; CDR2 reads FQGNSA. CDR3 in DNA: TGTGCCAGCAGCTTTGGGACAGGGGCCACCATATATTTT. Amino acid sequence: CASSFGTGATIYF.

The rearrangement joins TRBV30 to TRBJ2-5; tentative D call: TRBD1 (6 bases). Between the trimmed V and J ends, which lost 3 bases and 5 bases, there was a span of 16 bases. This CDR3 is 14 amino acids long. Germline-derived CDR1 and CDR2 are GTSNPN and SVGIG (reference sequence). The CDR3 DNA follows: TGTGCCTGGAGCGCTTGGGGGCGTCGGGAGACCCAGTACTTC. Its protein is CAWSAWGRRETQYF.

This chain links TRBV5-1 with TRBJ2-5; D perhaps matches TRBD1 (7 bases). This CDR3 contains 15 residues. Germline V gene data show CDR1 as SGHRS and CDR2 as YFSETQ. V lost 1 base and J 5 bases, leaving 15 bases between the germline ends. The CDR3 loop reads CASSLSGSGGETQYF. The DNA for the CDR3 is TGCGCCAGCAGCTTGTCTGGTTCAGGGGGGGAGACCCAGTACTTC.

The chain couples TRBV18 to TRBJ1-2; D possibly corresponds to TRBD1 (5 bases). The V gene's germline CDR1 is KGHSH and CDR2 LQKENI. V lost 0 bases and J lost 5, with 13 bases in between. CDR3 length: 15 residues. The CDR3 loop is CASSPPVRAGYGYTF. CDR3 in DNA: TGTGCCAGCTCACCACCGGTTAGGGCAGGGTATGGCTACACCTTC.

V gene TRBV30 combines with J gene TRBJ2-7, with 9 bases that match TRBD1. V lost 0 bases and J lost 2; bases outside the gene matches: 5. The length of the CDR3 is 15 residues. The germline V gene encodes CDR1 GTSNPN and CDR2 SVGIG (reference sequence). CDR3 protein: CAWSVLGTGPYEQYF. The CDR3 DNA reads as TGTGCCTGGAGTGTATTGGGGACAGGGCCCTACGAGCAGTACTTC.

The chain joins TRBV4-2 to TRBJ2-7; weak D call: TRBD1 (5 bases). CDR3 length equals 16 residues. The V gene's germline CDR1 is LGHNA and CDR2 YNFKEQ. The V end was cut by 0 bases, the J end by 4 bases, with 16 bases between. The CDR3 sequence: CASSQDPAAGPYEQYF. The CDR3 DNA is TGTGCCAGCAGCCAAGATCCGGCGGCAGGGCCATACGAGCAGTACTTC.

The chain has TRBV5-4 and TRBJ2-1, with D perhaps TRBD1 (5 bases). Trimming shortened V by 0 bases and J by 5 bases, and 12 bases separated the two germline ends. CDR1 is SGHNT, CDR2 YYREEE, per germline (reference sequence). There are 15 residues in the CDR3. CDR3 sequence (DNA): TGTGCCAGCAGCTTGGATGGACAAGCAAACAATGAGCAGTTCTTC. Translated: CASSLDGQANNEQFF.

The V call is TRBV11-2, the J call TRBJ2-5; 7 bases are a match to TRBD2. The CDR3 covers 14 residues. V gave up 1 base and J gave up 5 bases; unmatched junction bases: 4. The germline V gene has CDR1 SGHAT and CDR2 FQNNGV. CDR3 in amino acids: CASSLGGGRETQYF. The CDR3 DNA reads TGTGCCAGCAGCTTAGGCGGGGGACGGGAGACCCAGTACTTC. The full variable domain, in which reference TRBV11-2 and TRBJ2-5 provide the parts outside the CDR3, is EAGVAQSPRYKIIEKRQSVAFWCNPISGHATLYWYQQILGQGPKLLIQFQNNGVVDDSQLPKDRFSAERLKGVDSTLKIQPAKLEDSAVYLCASSLGGGRETQYFGPGTRLLVL.

The V and J genes are TRBV7-7 and TRBJ2-2; TRBD1 is a possible D gene (5 bases). This CDR3 contains 16 residues. CDR1 SSHAT and CDR2 FNYEAQ come from the germline V gene (reference sequence). V was cut by 6 bases and J by 3 bases, with 17 bases left in between. In DNA form, the CDR3 reads TGTGCCAGCAGACAAACGCCAGGGCAGGACACCGGGGAGCTGTTTTTT. This encodes CASRQTPGQDTGELFF.

The chain joins TRBV7-2 to TRBJ1-2; 7 bases are shared with TRBD1. This CDR3 is built from 16 residues. Per germline, CDR1 SGHTA and CDR2 FQGNSA. Trimming cost V 1 base and J 8 bases; bases outside gene matches: 13. The CDR3 loop reads CASSLVTFGQAGGYTF. As DNA, the CDR3 is TGTGCCAGCAGCTTAGTAACGTTCGGACAGGCGGGAGGCTACACCTTC. Filled out from reference TRBV7-2 and TRBJ1-2, the complete variable domain reads GAGVSQSPSNKVTEKGKDVELRCDPISGHTALYWYRQSLGQGLEFLIYFQGNSAPDKSGLPSDRFSAERTGGSVSTLTIQRTQQEDSAVYLCASSLVTFGQAGGYTFGSGTRLTVV.

This sequence joins TRBV19 and TRBJ1-4, with 8 bases aligning to TRBD1. V dropped 4 bases and J dropped 8; count of bases not matched to a gene: 6. CDR1 is LNHDA and CDR2 is SQIVND in the germline V gene (reference sequence). This CDR3 contains 14 residues. The CDR3 sequence: CASSTGQEGEKLFF. CDR3 DNA sequence: TGTGCCAGTAGTACGGGACAGGAGGGGGAAAAACTGTTTTTT.

CDR3 bases: TGTGCCAGCTCCCTTCGGACAGGTCCCTCTGGAAACACCATATATTTT. It codes for CASSLRTGPSGNTIYF. The V call is TRBV18, the J call TRBJ1-3, with TRBD1 matching over 7 bases. There are 16 residues in the CDR3. Germline V gives CDR1 KGHSH, CDR2 LQKENI. V lost 6 bases to trimming and J lost 0 bases; unmatched junction nucleotides: 8.

The J gene is TRBJ1-5, the V gene TRBV30; 9 nucleotides line up with TRBD1. The ends lost 3 bases at V and 4 bases at J; junction bases unmatched: 7. The CDR3 is 15 residues long. Germline loops: CDR1 GTSNPN, CDR2 SVGIG (reference sequence). The CDR3 DNA is TGTGCCTGGAGACGACCGGGACAGGGAAATCAGCCCCAGCATTTT. Translated, it gives CAWRRPGQGNQPQHF.

In this sample, this clone turned up once. V usage is TRBV28 and J usage is TRBJ1-2, with 11 bases matching TRBD1. CDR1 and CDR2 from the germline V gene are MDHEN and SYDVKM. This CDR3 comprises 15 residues. V lost 7 bases and J lost 4; bases outside the gene matches: 8. The CDR3 coding sequence is TGTGCCAGCACCATCCCGGGACAGGGGGGCTATGGCTACACCTTC. Translated, it gives CASTIPGQGGYGYTF.

The chain links TRBV28 to TRBJ2-7, with 8 bases lining up with TRBD1. V gave up 6 bases and J gave up 6 bases; unmatched junction bases: 13. CDR1 and CDR2 from the germline V gene are MDHEN and SYDVKM. This CDR3 comprises 15 residues. The CDR3 region has the DNA TGTGCCAGCAGCACCCCCGGGACAGGAGCCCCCGAGCAGTACTTC. Translated: CASSTPGTGAPEQYF.

The V call is TRBV4-3, the J call TRBJ2-6, with 7 bases matching TRBD2. V lost 0 bases to trimming and J lost 0 bases; unmatched junction nucleotides: 11. Germline CDR1 and CDR2: LGHNA and YSLEER. This CDR3 is built from 20 residues. In nucleotides, the CDR3 is TGCGCCAGCAGCCAAGATCTCGGGGGGTGGACTCTCTCTGGGGCCAACGTCCTGACTTTC. As protein: CASSQDLGGWTLSGANVLTF.

The chain links TRBV6-5 to TRBJ1-6; a weak D match, TRBD1 (5 bases). The CDR3 runs 15 residues. The germline gives CDR1 MNHEY, CDR2 SVGAGI. Trimming left V 5 bases short and J 7 bases short, with 15 bases between. CDR3: CASSPYAGENSPLHF. CDR3 nucleotides: TGTGCCAGCAGTCCCTATGCGGGGGAGAATTCACCCCTCCACTTT.